This is a list of T cell receptor beta chains from one sample in a study of CD8+ T cells in alopecia areata. Only in-frame clones appear in the TCRdb table, and some are missing; sequencing was by immunoSEQ multiplex PCR. The sample lists about 74,000 clones, 25% to 35% occurring once. The starting material was CD8+ T cells sorted from blood, obtained at week 4, from a patient treated with tofacitinib. All receptors derive from a human donor with alopecia areata. The CDR3 runs from the conserved cysteine through the conserved F or W. Fields, in order: V gene, CDR3 length, clone size, J gene, D gene, CDR3 DNA, CDR3 protein. A D gene is named only where the DNA matches it firmly. Clone size is given for some rows only: seen once, a few or many times, or a class if the clone is expanded.

V: TRBV7-9; length: 16; size: few; J: TRBJ2-1; D: NA; DNA: TGTGCCAGCAGCCCTGACGGAGGGAGGACCTACAATGAGCAGTTCTTC; CDR3: CASSPDGGRTYNEQFF
V: TRBV25-1; length: 14; size: NA; J: TRBJ2-1; D: TRBD2; DNA: TGTGCCAGCAGAGTTAGCGGGCAATACAATGAGCAGTTCTTC; CDR3: CASRVSGQYNEQFF
V: TRBV30; length: 14; size: NA; J: TRBJ1-2; D: NA; DNA: TGTGCCTGGAGACTGATTGGCAGGGACTCTGGCTACACCTTC; CDR3: CAWRLIGRDSGYTF
V: TRBV4-1; length: 14; size: NA; J: TRBJ2-7; D: NA; DNA: TGCGCCAGCAGCCAAGTTGTAGGGCACTACGAGCAGTACTTC; CDR3: CASSQVVGHYEQYF
V: TRBV19; length: 13; size: NA; J: TRBJ1-5; D: NA; DNA: TGTGCCTCCCTAGGCCCGACGGGTCAGCCCCAGCATTTT; CDR3: CASLGPTGQPQHF
V: TRBV27; length: 15; size: few; J: TRBJ2-7; D: NA; DNA: TGTGCCAGCAGTTCCACCCCCCAGGGTTCCTACGAGCAGTACTTC; CDR3: CASSSTPQGSYEQYF
V: TRBV7-9; length: 14; size: NA; J: TRBJ2-5; D: NA; DNA: TGTGCCAGCAGCTTAGCAGGGAGGAAGGAGACCCAGTACTTC; CDR3: CASSLAGRKETQYF
V: TRBV30; length: 14; size: NA; J: TRBJ1-3; D: NA; DNA: TGTGCCTGGTGCCAAGGGATCTCTGGAAACACCATATATTTT; CDR3: CAWCQGISGNTIYF
V: TRBV29-1; length: 13; size: once; J: TRBJ2-2; D: NA; DNA: TGCAGCGTTGCGGGGCCCAACACCGGGGAGCTGTTTTTT; CDR3: CSVAGPNTGELFF
V: TRBV29-1; length: 14; size: NA; J: TRBJ2-2; D: NA; DNA: TGCAGCGTTGCTGGCGGTCCGAACACCGGGGAGCTGTTTTTT; CDR3: CSVAGGPNTGELFF
V: TRBV29-1; length: 14; size: few; J: TRBJ2-2; D: NA; DNA: TGCAGCGTTGTATTGGACGGCCTCACCGGGGAGCTGTTTTTT; CDR3: CSVVLDGLTGELFF
V: TRBV29-1; length: 14; size: NA; J: TRBJ2-5; D: NA; DNA: TGCAGCGTTTCCTGGGCCTTGGCCGGAGAGACCCAGTACTTC; CDR3: CSVSWALAGETQYF
V: TRBV29-1; length: 12; size: NA; J: TRBJ2-7; D: NA; DNA: TGCAGCGTTGAGGGGAGCGCCTACGAGCAGTACTTC; CDR3: CSVEGSAYEQYF
V: TRBV5-1; length: 17; size: few; J: TRBJ2-5; D: NA; DNA: TGCGCCAGCAGCTTGGGGCCCAGAGGGCGGTTCCAAGAGACCCAGTACTTC; CDR3: CASSLGPRGRFQETQYF
V: TRBV28; length: 13; size: few; J: TRBJ2-5; D: TRBD1; DNA: TGTGCCAGCAGTTTCGACAGGGCGGAGACCCAGTACTTC; CDR3: CASSFDRAETQYF
V: TRBV29-1; length: 13; size: few; J: TRBJ2-7; D: NA; DNA: TGCAGCGCCAAAGGGGGGAGGGAGTACGAGCAGTACTTC; CDR3: CSAKGGREYEQYF
V: TRBV29-1; length: 13; size: NA; J: TRBJ2-7; D: TRBD1; DNA: TGCAGCGTTGGGGGGACAGCCGGCTACGAGCAGTACTTC; CDR3: CSVGGTAGYEQYF
V: TRBV29-1; length: 13; size: few; J: TRBJ2-2; D: TRBD2; DNA: TGCAGCGGCCGACCTAGCGGGAGCTGGGAGCTGTTTTTT; CDR3: CSGRPSGSWELFF
V: TRBV29-1; length: 12; size: NA; J: TRBJ2-1; D: TRBD2; DNA: TGCAGCATTAGCGGGAGGGCCGGCGAGCAGTTCTTC; CDR3: CSISGRAGEQFF
V: TRBV7-7; length: 16; size: many; J: TRBJ2-1; D: NA; DNA: TGTGCTAGCAGCTTAGCGGCTGGGGGCGCATACAATGAGCAGTTCTTC; CDR3: CASSLAAGGAYNEQFF
V: TRBV29-1; length: 13; size: NA; J: TRBJ2-7; D: TRBD1; DNA: TGCAGCGTTGAAGAGACAGGGGTCTACGAGCAGTACTTC; CDR3: CSVEETGVYEQYF
V: TRBV5-6; length: 14; size: once; J: TRBJ2-7; D: NA; DNA: TGTGCCAGCAGCTTGGAGGGCGGGTGGTACGAGCAGTACTTC; CDR3: CASSLEGGWYEQYF
V: TRBV27; length: 14; size: NA; J: TRBJ2-7; D: NA; DNA: TGTGCCAGCAGTTTAGGGCTTCCTCTCCACGAGCAGTACTTC; CDR3: CASSLGLPLHEQYF
V: TRBV29-1; length: 16; size: few; J: TRBJ1-2; D: NA; DNA: TGCAGCGCCGCAAAATCCCGACAGACACCTTCCCTTGGCTACACCTTC; CDR3: CSAAKSRQTPSLGYTF
V: TRBV7-9; length: 15; size: NA; J: TRBJ2-5; D: NA; DNA: TGTGCCAGCAGCCCTTCCGGCGGCGCCTCAGAGACCCAGTACTTC; CDR3: CASSPSGGASETQYF
V: TRBV9; length: 16; size: NA; J: TRBJ2-3; D: TRBD2; DNA: TGTGCCAGCAGCGTCGAAGTAGCGGGAGTGGCAGATACGCAGTATTTT; CDR3: CASSVEVAGVADTQYF
V: TRBV9; length: 14; size: NA; J: TRBJ2-2; D: NA; DNA: TGTGCCAGCCAACCCATTGACGGGACCAGGGAGCTGTTTTTT; CDR3: CASQPIDGTRELFF
V: TRBV6-1; length: 13; size: few; J: TRBJ2-7; D: NA; DNA: TGTGCCAGCAGTGAAAGGACCGGACGGGAGCAGTACTTC; CDR3: CASSERTGREQYF
V: TRBV27; length: 14; size: NA; J: TRBJ2-7; D: TRBD1; DNA: TGTGCCAGCAGTGCGACAGGGGTTTCCTACGAGCAGTACTTC; CDR3: CASSATGVSYEQYF
V: TRBV11-2; length: 14; size: NA; J: TRBJ1-2; D: NA; DNA: TGTGCCAGCAGCTTAGGGGGGTCAGGGGCTGGCTACACCTTC; CDR3: CASSLGGSGAGYTF
V: TRBV23-1; length: 14; size: NA; J: TRBJ1-5; D: NA; DNA: TGCGCCAGCAGTCCCGCGACGGGGTGTGAGCCCCAGCATTTT; CDR3: CASSPATGCEPQHF
V: TRBV5-1; length: 12; size: few; J: TRBJ1-1; D: NA; DNA: TGCGCCAGCAGACGGGGGTCGACTGAAGCTTTCTTT; CDR3: CASRRGSTEAFF
V: TRBV19; length: 11; size: NA; J: TRBJ2-1; D: NA; DNA: TGTGCCAGTAGTAGCGGCAATGAGCAGTTCTTC; CDR3: CASSSGNEQFF
V: TRBV13; length: 14; size: NA; J: TRBJ2-7; D: TRBD1; DNA: TGTGCCAGCAGCTCGCGGGACAGGGGACGCGAGCAGTACTTC; CDR3: CASSSRDRGREQYF
V: TRBV29-1; length: 15; size: few; J: TRBJ2-3; D: TRBD2; DNA: TGCAGCGTGCAAGGGCTAGCGGGAGAACCAGATACGCAGTATTTT; CDR3: CSVQGLAGEPDTQYF
V: TRBV5-4; length: 12; size: NA; J: TRBJ2-1; D: NA; DNA: TGTGCCAGCAGCTTGGCCCCCAATGAGCAGTTCTTC; CDR3: CASSLAPNEQFF
V: TRBV7-6; length: 14; size: NA; J: TRBJ1-3; D: NA; DNA: TGTGCCAGCAGCTTGGGAAGCTCTGGAAACACCATATATTTT; CDR3: CASSLGSSGNTIYF
V: TRBV14; length: 15; size: few; J: TRBJ1-1; D: NA; DNA: TGTGCCAGCAGCCGGCAGGGTCAAATGAACACTGAAGCTTTCTTT; CDR3: CASSRQGQMNTEAFF
V: TRBV7-9; length: 12; size: NA; J: TRBJ2-7; D: NA; DNA: TGTGCCAGCGAGGGAGCCGCGGGCGAGCAGTACTTC; CDR3: CASEGAAGEQYF
V: TRBV11-2; length: 14; size: NA; J: TRBJ2-7; D: NA; DNA: TGTGCCAGCAGCCCGGGGGCAGGGTACTACGAGCAGTACTTC; CDR3: CASSPGAGYYEQYF